This T cell receptor (beta chain) was retrieved from a study of T cell responses to AZD1222 COVID-19 vaccine. Whole-study results and caveats: Possibly, clonal diversity was underestimated; donors were largely white British and included more females. Variant regions that are unmutated are reportedly the target of nearly half of spike-specific TCRs. Regions 160-218 and 743-854 held dominance among vaccine-associated CD4 TCRs, which spanned spike.

On this clone itself: Antigen specificity is unknown.

Only in-frame clones appear in the TCRdb table, and some are missing; sequencing was by immunoSEQ multiplex PCR. Of 150,000 to 200,000 clones listed, 92% are singletons. Germline V gene data show CDR1 as SGHDT and CDR2 as YYEEEE. V shed 0 bases, J shed 9 bases, and the junction held 3 bases outside the gene matches. The CDR3 totals 14 residues. The chain combines TRBV5-6 with TRBJ1-6; TRBD1 aligns across 7 bases. The sequencing used peripheral blood, collected 28 days after the second AZD1222 dose. The sequence was obtained from an adult who received the AZD1222 COVID-19 vaccine. CDR3 sequence: CASSLGTGGSPLHF. CDR3 nucleotide sequence: TGTGCCAGCAGCTTGGGGACAGGAGGTTCACCCCTCCACTTT.